This T cell receptor beta chain was documented in a study of siplizumab effects on memory and regulatory T cells. Regarding the study as a whole: In siplizumab cultures, the suppressive function of proliferating Tregs remained unconfirmed. Siplizumab significantly reduced alloreactive sequences traceable to unstimulated CD4+ memory cells. Naive T cells were seemingly more diverse than memory cells, and major contributions to the alloresponse seemed to be made by them. Poor capture below about 10^-5 frequency left most alloreactive clones unmapped to unstimulated subsets.

In regard to this clone: Its antigen is as yet unknown.

Germline-derived CDR1 and CDR2 are SGHRS and YFSETQ. Trimming pared 0 bases from V and 4 bases from J, leaving 14 bases between. The CDR3 covers 16 residues. TCRdb's table, derived via immunoSEQ multiplex PCR, lists solely in-frame clones and lacks some. This sample carries 100,000 to 120,000 clones, roughly 90% of them seen once, and the ten largest clones take approximately 1.2%. The V and J genes are TRBV5-1 and TRBJ2-1, with a tentative D call TRBD2 (7 bases). The sequenced sample was CD4+ T cells sorted from blood. This receptor was identified in a human donor in good health. In nucleotides, the CDR3 is TGCGCCAGCAGCTTGGCCGGCGGGGGCTCGTACAATGAGCAGTTCTTC. It is translated as CASSLAGGGSYNEQFF.